The 20 T cell receptor beta chains given below trace back to one sample, sequenced in a study of blood T cell repertoires in COVID-19. The table came from immunoSEQ multiplex PCR; TCRdb's copy has only in-frame clones and leaves some out. The data hold 540,000 or so clones, with 85% to 90% observed a single time. The sample comprised peripheral blood. The receptors were gathered from a woman in her 50s with COVID-19, enrolled during active disease.

The chain carries TRBV7-2 and TRBJ2-7; 8 nucleotides agree with TRBD2. From germline, CDR1 is SGHTA and CDR2 FQGNSA. V was pared by 1 base and J by 1 base, with 9 bases of the junction left unmatched. CDR3 length equals 17 residues. The CDR3 DNA sequence: TGTGCCAGCAGCTTAGGTTCCAGCGGGGGCCTATCCTACGAGCAGTACTTC. It is translated as CASSLGSSGGLSYEQYF.

The chain uses TRBV24-1 and TRBJ1-6, with D perhaps TRBD1 (5 bases). Per the germline V gene, CDR1 is KGHDR and CDR2 is SFDVKD. CDR3 length equals 17 residues. The V gene lost 5 bases and the J gene lost 7 bases, with 20 bases spanning the gap. This chain's CDR3 is CATSACGGIKRNSPLHF. CDR3 sequence (DNA): TGTGCCACCAGTGCGTGTGGGGGGATCAAGAGGAATTCACCCCTCCACTTT.

The CDR3 spells CASSQVLAGGVTDTQYF. The CDR3 DNA reads as TGTGCCAGCAGCCAAGTACTAGCGGGGGGTGTCACAGATACGCAGTATTTT. The chain couples TRBV3-1 (or the pseudogene TRBV3-2) to TRBJ2-3, with 12 bases lining up with TRBD2. CDR1 LGHDT and CDR2 YNNKEL come from the germline V gene (reference sequence). The CDR3 is 17 amino acids. With V trimmed by 1 base and J by 2 bases, 4 bases remained unmatched.

This clone occurred a few times. The rearrangement uses TRBV2 and TRBJ1-5; TRBD1 matches at 7 bases. There are 15 residues in the CDR3. Losses at the gene ends were 0 bases for V and 7 bases for J; bases not matched to a gene: 6. The germline V gene has CDR1 SNHLY and CDR2 FYNNEI. CDR3 region: CASSEANRGLQPQHF. As DNA, the CDR3 is TGTGCCAGCAGTGAAGCGAATAGGGGGCTCCAGCCCCAGCATTTT.

V and J are TRBV6-5 and TRBJ1-1; a possible D gene is TRBD1 (5 bases). CDR1 MNHEY and CDR2 SVGAGI come from the germline V gene. The length of the CDR3 is 14 residues. V gave up 5 bases and J gave up 3 bases, with 13 bases separating them. The CDR3 coding sequence is TGTGCCAGCAGTCCCACCCCAGGGTACACTGAAGCTTTCTTT. Translation: CASSPTPGYTEAFF.

This chain joins TRBV5-1 and TRBJ2-5; 9 bases map to TRBD2. Germline V CDR1 and CDR2: SGHRS, YFSETQ. The CDR3 totals 14 residues. V trimming: 2 bases; J trimming: 5 bases; junction bases outside the gene matches: 4. This CDR3 is CASSLSSGAETQYF. DNA for the CDR3: TGCGCCAGCAGCTTATCTAGCGGGGCGGAGACCCAGTACTTC.

The chain links TRBV5-1 to TRBJ1-1; a weak D match, TRBD1 (5 bases). CDR1 and CDR2 from the germline V gene are SGHRS and YFSETQ. This CDR3 has 14 residues. V shed 4 bases and J shed 6 bases, with 16 bases lying between them. CDR3 sequence reads: CASSVEFRAAEAFF. CDR3 bases: TGCGCCAGCAGCGTAGAGTTCAGGGCTGCTGAAGCTTTCTTT.

The chain recombines TRBV18 with TRBJ2-3, with no clear D. V lost 2 bases, J lost 1 base, and 13 bases lay in between. Germline V CDR1 and CDR2: KGHSH, LQKENI. The CDR3 has 16 amino acids. CDR3 in DNA: TGTGCCAGCTCACCAAGCAGCACTATAGGCACAGATACGCAGTATTTT. This gives the protein CASSPSSTIGTDTQYF.

This chain links TRBV4-1 with TRBJ2-1; 9 bases line up with TRBD2. The germline V gene encodes CDR1 MGHRA and CDR2 YSYEKL. V dropped 2 bases and J dropped 7; count of bases not matched to a gene: 9. This CDR3 has 16 residues. CDR3 DNA: TGCGCCAGCAGCCAATACGCGGGGGGGGCCAATAATGAGCAGTTCTTC. Its translation is CASSQYAGGANNEQFF.

This clone was counted a single time. Other DNA sequences of this sample code for an identical CDR3. V and J are TRBV27 and TRBJ1-5; perhaps TRBD1 as D (6 bases). The CDR3 spans 14 residues. Germline V gives CDR1 MNHEY, CDR2 SMNVEV (reference sequence). Trimming shortened V by 5 bases and J by 4 bases, and 12 bases separated the two germline ends. As DNA, the CDR3 is TGTGCCAGCAGTCCCGGACAGCCTAATCAGCCCCAGCATTTT. Translating it yields CASSPGQPNQPQHF.

The genes are TRBV4-1 and TRBJ2-7; 9 positions match TRBD2. The J segment lost 4 bases and the V segment lost 3 bases, leaving 7 bases of the junction unmatched. CDR1 is MGHRA, CDR2 YSYEKL, per germline. The CDR3 runs to 15 residues. This chain's CDR3 is CASSHPGLAGYEQYF. As DNA, the CDR3 is TGCGCCAGCAGCCATCCGGGACTAGCTGGATACGAGCAGTACTTC.

This clone was recorded a few times. The V call is TRBV6-5, the J call TRBJ1-1; 8 bases map to TRBD1. From germline, CDR1 is MNHEY and CDR2 SVGAGI. The CDR3 runs to 16 residues. J was trimmed by 4 bases and V by 2 bases; bases with no gene match: 9. The CDR3 DNA reads as TGTGCCAGCAGTTACAATCGCCGAGACAGGGGCACTGAAGCTTTCTTT. Residues: CASSYNRRDRGTEAFF.

The rearrangement links TRBV9 to TRBJ1-1; tentatively, D is TRBD1 (6 bases). This CDR3 contains 16 residues. Germline CDR1 is SGDLS and CDR2 is YYNGEE. Between the trimmed V and J ends, which lost 4 bases and 4 bases, there was a span of 20 bases. CDR3 amino acids: CASSFDQGYVGTEAFF. The CDR3 nucleotides read TGTGCCAGCAGCTTTGATCAGGGGTATGTGGGCACTGAAGCTTTCTTT. Drawing the rest from reference TRBV9 and TRBJ1-1, the complete variable domain is DSGVTQTPKHLITATGQRVTLRCSPRSGDLSVYWYQQSLDQGLQFLIQYYNGEERAKGNILERFSAQQFPDLHSELNLSSLELGDSALYFCASSFDQGYVGTEAFFGQGTRLTVV.

This chain joins TRBV30 and TRBJ2-3; maybe TRBD2 (6 bases). This CDR3 contains 13 residues. V lost 5 bases, J lost 4 bases, and 13 bases lay in between. Germline V gene lookup returns CDR1 GTSNPN and CDR2 SVGIG (reference sequence). The CDR3 loop reads CAWDPRGSDTQYF. The DNA of the CDR3 is TGTGCCTGGGATCCGCGGGGTTCAGATACGCAGTATTTT.

The V call is TRBV2, the J call TRBJ1-1; 12 nucleotides agree with TRBD1. With V trimmed by 2 bases and J by 3 bases, 10 bases remained unmatched. This CDR3 has 18 residues. Germline V gives CDR1 SNHLY, CDR2 FYNNEI. The CDR3, as DNA: TGTGCCAGCAGTGAACGGATCGGGACAGGGGGCGTGGACACTGAAGCTTTCTTT. Translated: CASSERIGTGGVDTEAFF.

V gene TRBV11-2 combines with J gene TRBJ1-4; D not certain. Germline CDR1 is SGHAT and CDR2 is FQNNGV. V was cut by 3 bases and J by 8 bases, with 4 bases left in between. This CDR3 is 11 amino acids long. CDR3 DNA sequence: TGTGCCAGCAGCTTCGGGGAAAAACTGTTTTTT. It yields the protein CASSFGEKLFF.

The V call is TRBV2, the J call TRBJ1-4; 8 bases match TRBD1. This CDR3 has 16 amino acids. Germline-derived CDR1 and CDR2 are SNHLY and FYNNEI. Trimming cost V 4 bases and J 3 bases; bases outside gene matches: 7. The CDR3 region is CASSGQGAESNEKLFF. DNA for the CDR3: TGTGCCAGCAGTGGTCAGGGGGCAGAATCTAATGAAAAACTGTTTTTT.

The count of this clone is one. J is TRBJ1-2 and V is TRBV19; 7 bases align to TRBD1. V dropped 5 bases and J dropped 3; count of bases not matched to a gene: 6. The V gene's germline CDR1 is LNHDA and CDR2 SQIVND (reference sequence). This CDR3 is built from 14 residues. The chain's CDR3 is CASSASGTDYGYTF. In DNA, the CDR3 is TGTGCCAGTAGTGCCTCCGGGACAGACTATGGCTACACCTTC.

This clone was detected once. This chain joins TRBV24-1 and TRBJ2-2; no definite D call. The germline V and J ends were trimmed by 0 bases and 8 bases, with 3 bases remaining between them. The CDR3 spans 12 residues. Germline V gene data show CDR1 as KGHDR and CDR2 as SFDVKD. CDR3: CATSDLRGELFF. As DNA, the CDR3 is TGTGCCACCAGTGATTTGCGGGGGGAGCTGTTTTTT.

The gene calls are TRBV19 and TRBJ1-2, with TRBD1 matching over 7 bases. The CDR3 covers 14 residues. CDR1 and CDR2 from the germline V gene are LNHDA and SQIVND (reference sequence). Trimming cost V 8 bases and J 8 bases; bases outside gene matches: 14. This CDR3 reads CASVDDRERRGYTF. The CDR3 nucleotides read TGTGCCAGTGTAGACGACAGGGAACGACGGGGCTACACCTTC.